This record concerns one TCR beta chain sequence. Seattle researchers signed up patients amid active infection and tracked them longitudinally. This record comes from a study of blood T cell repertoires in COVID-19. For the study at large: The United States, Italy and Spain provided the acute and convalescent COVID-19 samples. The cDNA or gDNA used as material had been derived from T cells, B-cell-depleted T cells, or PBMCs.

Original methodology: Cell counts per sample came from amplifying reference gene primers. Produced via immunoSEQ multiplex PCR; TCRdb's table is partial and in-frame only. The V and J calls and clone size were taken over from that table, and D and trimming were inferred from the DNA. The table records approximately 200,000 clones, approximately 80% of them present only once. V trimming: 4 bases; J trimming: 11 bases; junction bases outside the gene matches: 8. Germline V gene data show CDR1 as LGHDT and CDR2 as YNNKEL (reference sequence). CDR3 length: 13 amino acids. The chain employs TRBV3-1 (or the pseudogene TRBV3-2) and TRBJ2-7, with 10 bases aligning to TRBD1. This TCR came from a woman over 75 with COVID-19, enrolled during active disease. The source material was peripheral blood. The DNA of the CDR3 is TGTGCCAGCAGCCCCGGGACAGGGGATCGCGAGTACTTC. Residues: CASSPGTGDREYF.